Each of the 21 T cell receptor beta chains below was sequenced from the same sample in a study of T cell changes during pregnancy in multiple sclerosis. The method was immunoSEQ multiplex PCR; TCRdb's version includes in-frame clones alone and lacks a portion of them. Here the sample spans approximately 50,000 clones, less than 95% being singletons. Material: CD4+ T cells from peripheral blood mononuclear cells, obtained in the third trimester of pregnancy. These receptors all come from a female donor with multiple sclerosis, enrolled in a pregnancy study.

The rearrangement joins TRBV5-1 to TRBJ1-2; D is perhaps TRBD1 (5 bases). The germline CDR1 and CDR2 sequences are SGHRS and YFSETQ. The ends were cut back, 0 bases at V and 2 bases at J, with 20 bases in the middle. The CDR3 spans 18 residues. The CDR3 nucleotides are TGCGCCAGCAGCTTGGAAGGAGCGCGACAGACTGCGAACTATGGCTACACCTTC. Protein sequence: CASSLEGARQTANYGYTF.

This clone was detected once. The V call is TRBV18, the J call TRBJ1-1; 12 positions match TRBD1. Germline loops: CDR1 KGHSH, CDR2 LQKENI. The CDR3 runs to 18 residues. V trimming: 3 bases; J trimming: 5 bases; junction bases outside the gene matches: 13. The CDR3 DNA is TGTGCCAGCTCACCCCGAGTAGGGACAGGGGGCGCGAGGACTGAAGCTTTCTTT. Its translation: CASSPRVGTGGARTEAFF.

The chain joins TRBV5-1 to TRBJ1-2, with 9 bases lining up with TRBD1. The trim removed 3 bases at V and 3 bases at J, leaving 12 bases unmatched. The CDR3 length is 17 residues. Per germline, CDR1 SGHRS and CDR2 YFSETQ. CDR3 nucleotides: TGCGCCAGCAGCTCGGACAGGGGAACGATCCGGGACTATGGCTACACCTTC. This sequence encodes CASSSDRGTIRDYGYTF. Supplemented by reference TRBV5-1 and TRBJ1-2, the full variable domain reads KAGVTQTPRYLIKTRGQQVTLSCSPISGHRSVSWYQQTPGQGLQFLFEYFSETQRNKGNFPGRFSGRQFSNSRSEMNVSTLELGDSALYLCASSSDRGTIRDYGYTFGSGTRLTVV.

The rearrangement joins TRBV11-3 to TRBJ2-5, with TRBD1 as a possible D gene (6 bases). The germline CDR1 and CDR2 sequences are SGHNT and YENEEA. The CDR3 has 15 residues. V was clipped by 0 bases and J by 4 bases, with 12 bases between them. The CDR3 region has the DNA TGTGCCAGCAGCTTAGAGGGGGCGAGTTTAGAGACCCAGTACTTC. Amino acid sequence: CASSLEGASLETQYF.

The V call is TRBV7-2, the J call TRBJ2-7; 7 nucleotides line up with TRBD1. CDR1 is SGHTA and CDR2 is FQGNSA in the germline V gene. V trimming: 5 bases; J trimming: 4 bases; junction bases outside the gene matches: 8. There are 14 residues in the CDR3. As DNA, the CDR3 is TGTGCCAGCAGCCGGACCGGACAGGCTTACGAGCAGTACTTC. Protein: CASSRTGQAYEQYF. Full variable domain (missing parts from reference TRBV7-2 and TRBJ2-7): GAGVSQSPSNKVTEKGKDVELRCDPISGHTALYWYRQSLGQGLEFLIYFQGNSAPDKSGLPSDRFSAERTGGSVSTLTIQRTQQEDSAVYLCASSRTGQAYEQYFGPGTRLTVT.

This clone was seen only once. V and J are TRBV10-3 and TRBJ2-3; no reliable D call. V dropped 4 bases and J dropped 4 bases, with 9 bases sitting between them. Germline CDR1 is ENHRY and CDR2 is SYGVKD. The CDR3 length is 13 residues. The CDR3 nucleotides are TGTGCCATCAGTGGCTCCGAGGCAGATACGCAGTATTTT. It codes for CAISGSEADTQYF.

This sequence joins TRBV12-5 and TRBJ1-2, with D tentatively TRBD1 (5 bases). CDR1 LGHNT and CDR2 FRNRAP come from the germline V gene. The CDR3 is 13 residues long. The germline V and J ends were trimmed by 3 bases and 4 bases, with 9 bases remaining between them. CDR3 loop: CASGFREGYGYTF. In DNA, the CDR3 is TGTGCTAGTGGTTTCAGGGAGGGCTATGGCTACACCTTC.

V and J are TRBV12-5 and TRBJ1-4; D is uncertain. The V gene lost 0 bases and the J gene lost 11 bases, with 7 bases spanning the gap. Germline V gene data show CDR1 as LGHNT and CDR2 as FRNRAP. CDR3 size: 12 residues. As DNA, the CDR3 is TGTGCTAGTGGTTTGGTAAGCGACAAACTGTTTTTT. It yields the protein CASGLVSDKLFF.

The chain combines TRBV30 with TRBJ1-3; D gene uncertain. CDR1 and CDR2 (germline): GTSNPN, SVGIG (reference sequence). Trimming took off 3 bases at V and 0 bases at J, with 15 bases between the two ends. CDR3 length: 16 residues. CDR3 protein: CAWSHPIQYSGNTIYF. The DNA of the CDR3 is TGTGCCTGGAGCCATCCCATCCAGTACTCTGGAAACACCATATATTTT. Full variable domain (outside the CDR3, taken from reference TRBV30 and TRBJ1-3): SQTIHQWPATLVQPVGSPLSLECTVEGTSNPNLYWYRQAAGRGLQLLFYSVGIGQISSEVPQNLSASRPQDRQFILSSKKLLLSDSGFYLCAWSHPIQYSGNTIYFGEGSWLTVV.

The chain links TRBV11-3 to TRBJ2-7, with TRBD2 identical over 7 bases. Germline CDR1 reads SGHNT; CDR2 reads YENEEA. V lost 5 bases and J lost 2; bases outside the gene matches: 3. The CDR3 runs 13 residues. CDR3: CASSDGLAYEQYF. DNA of the CDR3: TGTGCCAGCAGCGACGGACTAGCCTACGAGCAGTACTTC.

The V and J genes are TRBV4-3 and TRBJ1-5; D is undetermined. This CDR3 has 13 amino acids. Trimming pared 3 bases from V and 4 bases from J, leaving 7 bases between. The germline V gene has CDR1 LGHNA and CDR2 YSLEER. This CDR3 is CASSQTGNQPQHF. The CDR3, as DNA: TGCGCCAGCAGCCAGACTGGGAATCAGCCCCAGCATTTT.

The chain uses TRBV15 and TRBJ1-2, with 10 bases fitting TRBD1. V was clipped by 3 bases and J by 3 bases; unmatched bases: 4. Germline CDR1 is LNHNV and CDR2 is YYDKDF (reference sequence). CDR3 length: 15 amino acids. The CDR3 DNA follows: TGTGCCACCAGCAGGGGGACAGGGGACGACTATGGCTACACCTTC. Amino acid sequence: CATSRGTGDDYGYTF.

This chain connects TRBV6-6 to TRBJ2-7; D is ambiguous. The ends were cut back, 4 bases at V and 3 bases at J, with 4 bases in the middle. Germline V gene sequence: CDR1 MNHNY, CDR2 SVGAGI (reference sequence). This CDR3 is 11 amino acids long. The CDR3 DNA is TGTGCCAGCAGTTTACTCTACGAGCAGTACTTC. Protein: CASSLLYEQYF.

This clone came up once. The gene calls are TRBV28 and TRBJ1-6; weak D call: TRBD1 (5 bases). V was shortened by 5 bases and J by 4 bases, with 12 bases between the two germline ends. This CDR3 is 15 amino acids long. Germline values: CDR1 MDHEN, CDR2 SYDVKM. CDR3 loop: CASSLRARYNSPLHF. The CDR3 region has the DNA TGTGCCAGCAGTCTCAGGGCAAGGTATAATTCACCCCTCCACTTT. Full variable domain (outside the CDR3, taken from reference TRBV28 and TRBJ1-6): DVKVTQSSRYLVKRTGEKVFLECVQDMDHENMFWYRQDPGLGLRLIYFSYDVKMKEKGDIPEGYSVSREKKERFSLILESASTNQTSMYLCASSLRARYNSPLHFGNGTRLTVT.

The chain carries TRBV2 and TRBJ2-7; 7 nucleotides align to TRBD2. Germline lookup yields CDR1 SNHLY and CDR2 FYNNEI. The CDR3 is 15 residues long. The trim removed 2 bases at V and 6 bases at J, leaving 10 bases unmatched. CDR3 region: CASSERPNLAAEQYF. The CDR3 nucleotides read TGTGCCAGCAGTGAAAGGCCGAACCTAGCGGCCGAGCAGTACTTC.

The chain recombines TRBV5-4 with TRBJ2-7; TRBD1 agrees at 8 bases. Germline CDR1 is SGHNT and CDR2 is YYREEE (reference sequence). J gave up 7 bases and V 0 bases, and 9 bases lay outside the gene matches. The CDR3 consists of 15 residues. The CDR3 protein is CASSLAGTGKGEQYF. The DNA of the CDR3 is TGTGCCAGCAGCTTGGCCGGGACAGGCAAGGGGGAGCAGTACTTC.

This clone was observed a single time. The chain employs TRBV7-3 and TRBJ1-1; D not certain. Germline values: CDR1 SGHTA, CDR2 FQGTGA. V was trimmed by 1 base and J by 8 bases, leaving 11 bases between them. The CDR3 covers 13 residues. The CDR3 sequence: CASSLIGKTEAFF. As DNA, the CDR3 is TGTGCCAGCAGCTTAATCGGGAAAACCGAAGCTTTCTTT.

The chain couples TRBV28 to TRBJ1-1, with a possible D match to TRBD1 (6 bases). CDR1 MDHEN and CDR2 SYDVKM come from the germline V gene. This CDR3 has 14 amino acids. V dropped 2 bases and J dropped 1 base, with 8 bases sitting between them. CDR3 DNA: TGTGCCAGCAGTTTACCGGGACAGAACACTGAAGCTTTCTTT. This codes for CASSLPGQNTEAFF.

The chain couples TRBV6-6 to TRBJ1-1; no clear D gene. V lost 7 bases, J lost 1 base, and 7 bases lay in between. Per the germline V gene, CDR1 is MNHNY and CDR2 is SVGAGI (reference sequence). CDR3 length equals 12 residues. The CDR3 nucleotides read TGTGCCAGCATCTCCCCGAACACTGAAGCTTTCTTT. Encoded protein: CASISPNTEAFF.

Worth noting for this clone: One end of the junction is discordant with germline, which a read error may explain. In DNA form, the CDR3 reads TGCGCCAGCAGCCAAGTACTCAGGGGAATTGGAAACGCCATATATTTT. Translated, it gives CASSQVLRGIGNAIYF. The chain recombines TRBV4-3 with TRBJ1-3, with D tentatively TRBD1 (6 bases). There are 16 residues in the CDR3. CDR1 and CDR2 (germline): LGHNA, YSLEER.

The chain combines TRBV28 with TRBJ2-1; 14 positions match TRBD2. V lost 5 bases, J lost 2 bases, and 5 bases stayed unmatched. The CDR3 is 17 amino acids. The germline gives CDR1 MDHEN, CDR2 SYDVKM. The CDR3 coding sequence is TGTGCCAGCAGTAGGACTAGCGGGAGGCTTGCCTACAATGAGCAGTTCTTC. Translating it yields CASSRTSGRLAYNEQFF.